These T cell receptor beta chains were read from a single sample in a study of cytomegalovirus exposure and HLA in healthy donors. This table comes from immunoSEQ multiplex PCR, and its TCRdb copy is limited to in-frame clones, with some not included. The repertoire includes 170,000 or so clones, just over 75% of them detected once, and roughly 1.4% sits in the top ten. Sequencing used PBMCs. Every receptor here comes from a woman in her thirties in good health and CMV-seropositive. Both conserved end residues are part of each CDR3.

v_call: TRBV10-3
cdr3_aa: CAIKPEAFSYGYTF

v_call: TRBV6-5
cdr3_aa: CASSTTGQTQYF

v_call: TRBV6-1
cdr3_aa: CASSDQTSTEAFF

v_call: TRBV28
cdr3_aa: CASGGQGAFEKLFF

v_call: TRBV7-9
cdr3_aa: CASSPPGHNTGELFF

v_call: TRBV5-4
cdr3_aa: CASRPGQSNSNQPQHF

v_call: TRBV5-5
cdr3_aa: CASSLGGLQSYEQYF

v_call: TRBV5-6
cdr3_aa: CASSPIGLAGGEQFF

v_call: TRBV11-3
cdr3_aa: CASSPRQANTEAFF

v_call: TRBV7-8
cdr3_aa: CASSSLQAFGEQYF

v_call: TRBV6-1
cdr3_aa: CASSGTGGRPQHF

v_call: TRBV10-2
cdr3_aa: CASQQEDGNYGYTF

v_call: TRBV28
cdr3_aa: CASSLSSGSIYNEQFF

v_call: TRBV7-2
cdr3_aa: CASSIWTSGTGNEQFF

v_call: TRBV5-4
cdr3_aa: CASSFREGLSEQYF

v_call: TRBV7-6
cdr3_aa: CASSLIPGPSETYEQYF